The 14 T cell receptor beta chains below were found in one sample sequenced in a study of T cell clonotyping in hematopoietic cell transplantation. Assay: immunoSEQ multiplex PCR; the TCRdb copy retains only in-frame clones and omits some. Of 15,000 to 25,000 clones listed, roughly 84% were seen once; the top ten hold about 15%. The sample consisted of peripheral blood mononuclear cells. The receptors here all came from a man in his sixties in good health. Some clones in this sample may be carry-over from other donors' samples.

The genes are TRBV6-1 and TRBJ2-1; the match to TRBD2 covers 13 bases. The CDR3 length is 16 residues. Trimming took 2 bases from V and 7 from J; bases not matched to a gene: 5. The V gene's germline CDR1 is MNHNS and CDR2 SASEGT. Written as DNA, the CDR3 is TGTGCCAGCAGTGAATCGGAGACTAGCGGGAGGAATGAGCAGTTCTTC. This encodes CASSESETSGRNEQFF.

Turning to this clone: An end of the junction does not agree with germline; a read error may underlie this. This chain uses TRBV2 with TRBJ2-2, with 9 bases aligning to TRBD1. This CDR3 spans 15 amino acids. CDR1 and CDR2 (germline): SNHLY, FYNNEI. The chain's CDR3 is CASSDRGQGTGELFF. DNA for the CDR3: TGTGCCAGCAGTGATAGGGGACAGGGCACCGGGGAGCTGTTCTTT.

The chain has TRBV9 and TRBJ2-3; 13 bases agree with TRBD2. Germline V gene sequence: CDR1 SGDLS, CDR2 YYNGEE. V shed 0 bases, J shed 5 bases, and the junction held 6 bases outside the gene matches. This CDR3 is 17 amino acids long. CDR3 in DNA: TGTGCCAGCAGCGTAGGACGACTAGCGGGGGGAGGAGATACGCAGTATTTT. Translation gives CASSVGRLAGGGDTQYF. The full variable domain, completed using reference TRBV9 and TRBJ2-3, is DSGVTQTPKHLITATGQRVTLRCSPRSGDLSVYWYQQSLDQGLQFLIQYYNGEERAKGNILERFSAQQFPDLHSELNLSSLELGDSALYFCASSVGRLAGGGDTQYFGPGTRLTVL.

This clone is a singleton in its sample. This sequence joins TRBV9 and TRBJ2-7; D is ambiguous. The CDR3 spans 14 residues. Germline assignment: CDR1 SGDLS and CDR2 YYNGEE. V was clipped by 0 bases and J by 2 bases, with 9 bases between them. Written as DNA, the CDR3 is TGTGCCAGCAGCGTAGCTCTGGGAACCTACGAGCAGTACTTC. Protein sequence: CASSVALGTYEQYF. The full variable domain, completed using reference TRBV9 and TRBJ2-7, is DSGVTQTPKHLITATGQRVTLRCSPRSGDLSVYWYQQSLDQGLQFLIQYYNGEERAKGNILERFSAQQFPDLHSELNLSSLELGDSALYFCASSVALGTYEQYFGPGTRLTVT.

The chain combines TRBV29-1 with TRBJ1-2; 9 nucleotides align to TRBD1. The CDR3 loop spans 13 amino acids. Trimming took 7 bases from V and 6 from J; bases not matched to a gene: 9. The V gene's germline CDR1 is SQVTM and CDR2 ANQGSEA. In DNA form, the CDR3 reads TGCAGCGGAGACAGGGGGGGCCTAAATGGCTACACCTTC. Protein product: CSGDRGGLNGYTF.

This rearrangement joins TRBV9 to TRBJ2-7; D remains unclear. The germline V gene has CDR1 SGDLS and CDR2 YYNGEE. Trimming left V 0 bases short and J 1 base short, with 8 bases between. The CDR3 sequence is 14 residues long. The CDR3 DNA reads TGTGCCAGCAGCGTAGCTCCGCGGTCCTACGAGCAGTACTTC. Encoded protein: CASSVAPRSYEQYF.

The chain combines TRBV5-1 with TRBJ2-5, with 12 bases that match TRBD2. V was clipped by 2 bases and J by 5 bases; unmatched bases: 4. The CDR3 spans 15 residues. CDR1 and CDR2 from the germline V gene are SGHRS and YFSETQ. CDR3 amino acids: CASSFLAGGYETQYF. CDR3 nucleotides: TGCGCCAGCAGCTTCCTAGCGGGGGGGTATGAGACCCAGTACTTC.

The chain couples TRBV6-1 to TRBJ1-1; D remains unclear. This CDR3 is 15 amino acids long. The V end lost 4 bases, the J end lost 2 bases, and 14 bases lay between the germline ends. Per the germline V gene, CDR1 is MNHNS and CDR2 is SASEGT. CDR3 amino acids: CASSVWLGENTEAFF. In DNA form, the CDR3 reads TGTGCCAGCAGTGTATGGTTAGGAGAAAACACTGAAGCTTTCTTT.

The chain joins TRBV5-6 to TRBJ1-5, with D uncertain. The CDR3 sequence is 15 residues long. Germline-derived CDR1 and CDR2 are SGHDT and YYEEEE. The V end lost 4 bases, the J end lost 6 bases, and 17 bases lay between the germline ends. The CDR3 is CASSPNGREAQPQHF. CDR3 nucleotide sequence: TGTGCCAGCAGCCCGAACGGACGGGAGGCTCAGCCCCAGCATTTT.

This sequence joins TRBV10-3 and TRBJ1-1; 8 nucleotides match TRBD1. This CDR3 is 17 amino acids long. The junction had 9 bases not matched to a gene; V was cut back by 3 bases and J by 0 bases. Germline CDR1 is ENHRY and CDR2 is SYGVKD. This CDR3 is CAISERAGGSMNTEAFF. The CDR3 nucleotides read TGTGCCATCAGTGAAAGAGCAGGGGGCTCGATGAACACTGAAGCTTTCTTT.

This clone was detected only a few times. The V gene is TRBV28, the J gene TRBJ2-7; the D gene is possibly TRBD1 (6 bases). Germline CDR1 and CDR2: MDHEN and SYDVKM. V shed 6 bases and J shed 6 bases, with 9 bases lying between them. This CDR3 has 11 amino acids. CDR3 sequence reads: CASRRGGEQYF. In nucleotides, the CDR3 is TGTGCCAGCAGGAGAGGGGGCGAGCAGTACTTC.

The CDR3 DNA reads TGCGCCAGCAGCTTGATGGGCCCCCCTGAGTCACCCCTCCACTTT. This encodes CASSLMGPPESPLHF. This sequence joins TRBV5-1 and TRBJ1-6; D gene uncertain. V lost 1 base and J 10 bases, leaving 15 bases between the germline ends. The CDR3 spans 15 residues. CDR1 and CDR2 from the germline V gene are SGHRS and YFSETQ. The variable domain in full, completed from reference TRBV5-1 and TRBJ1-6, reads KAGVTQTPRYLIKTRGQQVTLSCSPISGHRSVSWYQQTPGQGLQFLFEYFSETQRNKGNFPGRFSGRQFSNSRSEMNVSTLELGDSALYLCASSLMGPPESPLHFGNGTRLTVT.

The chain links TRBV28 to TRBJ1-2, with TRBD1 identical over 7 bases. V was pared by 4 bases and J by 4 bases, with 6 bases of the junction left unmatched. Per the germline V gene, CDR1 is MDHEN and CDR2 is SYDVKM. There are 14 residues in the CDR3. The chain's CDR3 is CASSSGGSGYGYTF. CDR3 DNA sequence: TGTGCCAGCAGTTCAGGGGGATCGGGCTATGGCTACACCTTC.

This chain links TRBV19 with TRBJ1-1; possibly TRBD1 for D (5 bases). Germline V gives CDR1 LNHDA, CDR2 SQIVND (reference sequence). The CDR3 runs to 15 residues. The germline V and J ends were trimmed by 5 bases and 1 base, with 14 bases remaining between them. DNA of the CDR3: TGTGCCAGTAGTGATACAGGCTTCTGGAACACTGAAGCTTTCTTT. This sequence encodes CASSDTGFWNTEAFF. Variable domain in full (rest from reference TRBV19 and TRBJ1-1): DGGITQSPKYLFRKEGQNVTLSCEQNLNHDAMYWYRQDPGQGLRLIYYSQIVNDFQKGDIAEGYSVSREKKESFPLTVTSAQKNPTAFYLCASSDTGFWNTEAFFGQGTRLTVV.